The 21 T cell receptor beta chains below were found in one sample sequenced in a study of blood T cell repertoires in COVID-19. Assay used: immunoSEQ multiplex PCR; TCRdb lists only in-frame clones, some missing. The data contain more than 150,000 clones, around 86% of them singletons. Sequenced sample: peripheral blood. Source of these receptors: a man aged 40-55 years with active or convalescent COVID-19.

This chain joins TRBV2 and TRBJ2-7; tentative D call: TRBD1 (5 bases). CDR3 length: 12 amino acids. The germline V and J ends were trimmed by 6 bases and 4 bases, with 10 bases remaining between them. In germline, CDR1 is SNHLY, CDR2 FYNNEI. CDR3 nucleotide sequence: TGTGCCAGCAGGGGGCGACCTTACGAGCAGTACTTC. Translating gives CASRGRPYEQYF.

The chain links TRBV5-1 to TRBJ1-2, with 10 bases lining up with TRBD1. Germline loops: CDR1 SGHRS, CDR2 YFSETQ. V was pared by 3 bases and J by 6 bases, with 8 bases of the junction left unmatched. The CDR3 covers 15 residues. CDR3 amino acids: CASSSDGTGEDGYTF. In nucleotides, the CDR3 is TGCGCCAGCAGCTCCGATGGGACAGGGGAAGATGGCTACACCTTC.

This clone appeared a single time. The CDR3 region has the DNA TGTGCCAGCAGTAAAGGGAGGCACACCGGGGAGCTGTTTTTT. This translates into CASSKGRHTGELFF. The rearrangement joins TRBV27 to TRBJ2-2, with D possibly TRBD2 on 6 matching bases. The ends were cut back, 5 bases at V and 3 bases at J, with 10 bases in the middle. The CDR3 is made up of 14 amino acids. Germline values: CDR1 MNHEY, CDR2 SMNVEV (reference sequence).

The chain combines TRBV7-8 with TRBJ1-5; no clear D gene. The CDR3 has 16 amino acids. With 1 base removed from V and 0 bases from J, the gap between germline ends came to 10 bases. CDR1 is SGHVS and CDR2 is FQNEAQ in the germline V gene. This CDR3 reads CASSLEAAYSNQPQHF. Written as DNA, the CDR3 is TGTGCCAGCAGCTTAGAGGCGGCTTATAGCAATCAGCCCCAGCATTTT.

The genes are TRBV3-1 (or the pseudogene TRBV3-2) and TRBJ1-6; TRBD1 matches 9 bases. This CDR3 region has 18 residues. Trimming took 1 base from V and 4 from J; bases not matched to a gene: 8. Germline CDR1 is LGHDT and CDR2 is YNNKEL (reference sequence). Here the CDR3 reads CASSQVQGASPYNSPLHF. The DNA of the CDR3 is TGTGCCAGCAGCCAAGTACAGGGGGCATCCCCATATAATTCACCCCTCCACTTT.

On this clone: This specimen includes other DNA sequences encoding the same CDR3. V is TRBV5-6 and J is TRBJ1-1; D not certain. The V gene lost 2 bases and the J gene lost 1 base, with 9 bases spanning the gap. CDR1 is SGHDT and CDR2 is YYEEEE in the germline V gene. The CDR3 spans 14 residues. The CDR3 nucleotides are TGTGCCAGCAGCTTAGCGGCAGGGAACACTGAAGCTTTCTTT. It is translated as CASSLAAGNTEAFF.

V gene TRBV4-1 combines with J gene TRBJ1-6; D perhaps matches TRBD1 (6 bases). In germline, CDR1 is MGHRA, CDR2 YSYEKL. The V end was cut by 0 bases, the J end by 4 bases, with 10 bases between. The CDR3 loop spans 16 amino acids. The CDR3 DNA is TGCGCCAGCAGCCAAGAATGGACAGAATATAATTCACCCCTCCACTTT. Its translation is CASSQEWTEYNSPLHF.

V and J are TRBV5-1 and TRBJ2-2; TRBD1 agrees at 9 bases. The germline V gene encodes CDR1 SGHRS and CDR2 YFSETQ. This CDR3 contains 17 residues. The junction had 13 bases not matched to a gene; V was cut back by 4 bases and J by 6 bases. For the CDR3, the DNA is TGCGCCAGCAGCCGTACTGCGACAGGGGGAAGGGCCGGGGAGCTGTTTTTT. It codes for CASSRTATGGRAGELFF.

The V call is TRBV18, the J call TRBJ2-7; possible D gene TRBD1, 5 bases. This CDR3 contains 14 residues. Trimming took 1 base from V and 3 from J, leaving 10 bases between them. From germline, CDR1 is KGHSH and CDR2 LQKENI. CDR3 residues: CASSPQSQGYEQYF. Here the CDR3 DNA reads TGTGCCAGCTCACCACAGTCTCAGGGCTACGAGCAGTACTTC. The full variable domain, its missing parts supplied by reference TRBV18 and TRBJ2-7, is NAGVMQNPRHLVRRRGQEARLRCSPMKGHSHVYWYRQLPEEGLKFMVYLQKENIIDESGMPKERFSAEFPKEGPSILRIQQVVRGDSAAYFCASSPQSQGYEQYFGPGTRLTVT.

The V call is TRBV30, the J call TRBJ1-6; 7 bases agree with TRBD1. V shed 5 bases and J 7 bases; nucleotides not matched to a gene: 5. From germline, CDR1 is GTSNPN and CDR2 SVGIG (reference sequence). The CDR3 totals 13 residues. The CDR3 DNA is TGTGCCTGGGGGACAGACTCAAATTCACCCCTCCACTTT. Encoded protein: CAWGTDSNSPLHF.

This chain joins TRBV28 and TRBJ2-3; D might be TRBD1 (5 bases). The V end was cut by 6 bases, the J end by 3 bases, with 10 bases between. This CDR3 is built from 13 residues. Germline CDR1 MDHEN, CDR2 SYDVKM. The CDR3 reads CASRESGTDTQYF. In DNA, the CDR3 is TGTGCCAGCAGAGAGTCAGGGACAGATACGCAGTATTTT.

The rearrangement uses TRBV27 and TRBJ2-7; 7 nucleotides line up with TRBD1. The CDR3 extends over 13 amino acids. Looked up from germline, CDR1 is MNHEY and CDR2 is SMNVEV (reference sequence). The junction had 9 bases not matched to a gene; V was cut back by 5 bases and J by 8 bases. CDR3 sequence: CASSGPAGGKQYF. Written as DNA, the CDR3 is TGTGCCAGCAGTGGCCCGGCAGGGGGTAAGCAGTACTTC.

This clone was seen only a few times. The gene calls are TRBV10-1 and TRBJ2-2, with D possibly being TRBD2 (6 bases). V was shortened by 11 bases and J by 4 bases, with 14 bases between the two germline ends. The CDR3 consists of 13 residues. The V gene's germline CDR1 is WNHNN and CDR2 SYGVQD (reference sequence). The CDR3 sequence is CASRREPTGELFF. The CDR3 region has the DNA TGCGCCTCCAGACGGGAGCCCACCGGGGAGCTGTTTTTT.

The J gene is TRBJ1-2, the V gene TRBV28; 11 nucleotides agree with TRBD1. The CDR3 length is 13 residues. The germline V gene encodes CDR1 MDHEN and CDR2 SYDVKM. The trim removed 6 bases at V and 8 bases at J, leaving 5 bases unmatched. CDR3 DNA: TGTGCCAGCAGCACCGGGACAGGGGGAGGCTACACCTTC. Its protein product is CASSTGTGGGYTF.

The CDR3: CASSERGRQPQHF. The CDR3 coding sequence is TGTGCCAGCAGTGAACGTGGGAGGCAGCCCCAGCATTTT. V usage is TRBV6-1 and J usage is TRBJ1-5; no clear D. CDR1 and CDR2 from the germline V gene are MNHNS and SASEGT. V was clipped by 2 bases and J by 7 bases, with 9 bases between them. This CDR3 region has 13 residues.

The rearrangement uses TRBV11-3 and TRBJ2-2; maybe TRBD1 (6 bases). CDR1 SGHNT and CDR2 YENEEA come from the germline V gene. This CDR3 region has 15 residues. Trimming removed 5 bases at V and 3 bases at J, with 13 bases between. The CDR3 here is CASSPPTGDTGELFF. As DNA, the CDR3 is TGTGCCAGCAGCCCGCCGACAGGAGACACCGGGGAGCTGTTTTTT.

The chain recombines TRBV6-1 with TRBJ1-2; the match to TRBD1 covers 7 bases. Germline-derived CDR1 and CDR2 are MNHNS and SASEGT. The CDR3 extends over 17 amino acids. V lost 0 bases, J lost 2 bases, and 9 bases stayed unmatched. The CDR3 region is CASSEAPGQTINYGYTF. The CDR3, as DNA: TGTGCCAGCAGTGAAGCCCCGGGACAGACCATAAACTATGGCTACACCTTC.

The rearrangement links TRBV19 to TRBJ2-2, with D tentatively TRBD1 (6 bases). V lost 2 bases and J 5 bases, leaving 9 bases between the germline ends. The CDR3 has 14 amino acids. Germline assignment: CDR1 LNHDA and CDR2 SQIVND (reference sequence). The CDR3 sequence is CASSITGWTGELFF. The CDR3 DNA sequence: TGTGCCAGTAGTATAACAGGGTGGACCGGGGAGCTGTTTTTT.

This clone showed up just once. The chain has TRBV19 and TRBJ1-5; TRBD1 agrees at 7 bases. This CDR3 has 17 residues. CDR1 is LNHDA and CDR2 is SQIVND in the germline V gene (reference sequence). Losses at the gene ends were 0 bases for V and 4 bases for J; bases not matched to a gene: 9. The DNA for the CDR3 is TGTGCCAGTAGTATAGATCCCCAGGGGGTTAGGAATCAGCCCCAGCATTTT. This sequence encodes CASSIDPQGVRNQPQHF.

V usage is TRBV2 and J usage is TRBJ2-2, with D unclear. CDR1 is SNHLY and CDR2 is FYNNEI in the germline V gene. This CDR3 contains 14 residues. The germline V and J ends were trimmed by 5 bases and 1 base, with 8 bases remaining between them. CDR3 in DNA: TGTGCCAGCAGTAGTTCGAGGAACACCGGGGAGCTGTTTTTT. Its protein product is CASSSSRNTGELFF.

The V gene is TRBV20-1, the J gene TRBJ1-2; 7 bases are a match to TRBD1. The CDR3 has 11 amino acids. Germline CDR1 is DFQATT and CDR2 is SNEGSKA (reference sequence). V was pared by 6 bases and J by 7 bases, with 5 bases of the junction left unmatched. CDR3 DNA: TGCAGTGCACCGACAGGGCCTGGCTACACCTTC. It is translated as CSAPTGPGYTF.